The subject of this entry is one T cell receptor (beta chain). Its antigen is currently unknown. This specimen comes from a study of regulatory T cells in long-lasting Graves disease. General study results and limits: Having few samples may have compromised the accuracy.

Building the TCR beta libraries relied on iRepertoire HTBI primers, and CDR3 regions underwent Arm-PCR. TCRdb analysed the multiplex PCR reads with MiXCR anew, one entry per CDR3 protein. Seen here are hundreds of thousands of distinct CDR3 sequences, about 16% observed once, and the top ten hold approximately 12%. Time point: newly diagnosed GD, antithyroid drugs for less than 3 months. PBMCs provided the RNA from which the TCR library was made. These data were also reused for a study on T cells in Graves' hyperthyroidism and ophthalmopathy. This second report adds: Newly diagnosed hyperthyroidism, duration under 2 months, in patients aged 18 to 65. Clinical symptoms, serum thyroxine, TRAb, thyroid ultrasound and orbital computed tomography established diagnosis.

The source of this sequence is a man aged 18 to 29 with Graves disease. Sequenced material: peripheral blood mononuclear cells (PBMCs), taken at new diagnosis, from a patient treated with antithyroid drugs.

The CDR3 is CASSLTTGGYEQYF. Written as DNA, the CDR3 is TGTGCCAGCAGCTTGACGACAGGGGGTTACGAGCAGTACTTC. This sequence joins TRBV7-2 and TRBJ2-7, with 9 positions matching TRBD1. CDR1 and CDR2 from the germline V gene are SGHTA and FQGNSA. V lost 3 bases to trimming and J lost 4 bases; unmatched junction nucleotides: 4. There are 14 residues in the CDR3.